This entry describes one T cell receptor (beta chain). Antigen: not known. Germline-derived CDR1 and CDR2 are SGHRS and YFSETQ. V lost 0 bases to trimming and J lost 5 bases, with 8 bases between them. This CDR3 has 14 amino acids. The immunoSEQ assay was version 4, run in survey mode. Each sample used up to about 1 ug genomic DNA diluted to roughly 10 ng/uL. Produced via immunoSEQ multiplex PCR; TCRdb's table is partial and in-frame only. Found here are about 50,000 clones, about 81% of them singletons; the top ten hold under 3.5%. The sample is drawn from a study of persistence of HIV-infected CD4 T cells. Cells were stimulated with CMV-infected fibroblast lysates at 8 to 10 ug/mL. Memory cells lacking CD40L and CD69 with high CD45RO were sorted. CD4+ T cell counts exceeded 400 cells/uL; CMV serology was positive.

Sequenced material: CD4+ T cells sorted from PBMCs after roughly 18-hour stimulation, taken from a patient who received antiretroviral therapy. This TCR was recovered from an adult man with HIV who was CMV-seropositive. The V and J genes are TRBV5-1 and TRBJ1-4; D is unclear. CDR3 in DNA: TGCGCCAGCAGCTTGGACGGGCGGAATGAAAAACTGTTTTTT. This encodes CASSLDGRNEKLFF.